This TCR beta chain was identified during a study of shared clonotypes between healthy human individuals. The table came from immunoSEQ multiplex PCR; TCRdb's copy has only in-frame clones and leaves some out. The repertoire has around 700,000 clones, roughly 73% of them found once; the top ten carry about 1.8%. Comment on this clone: This specimen includes other DNA sequences encoding the same CDR3.

Germline V gives CDR1 LNHNV, CDR2 YYDKDF (reference sequence). Trimming removed 0 bases at V and 1 base at J, with 4 bases between. The CDR3 consists of 13 residues. This sequence joins TRBV15 and TRBJ2-7, with unresolved D. This TCR was recovered from a young woman in good health. The sequenced sample was memory CD4+ T cells sorted from blood. Subset defined: CD45RA-negative fraction. The CDR3 DNA follows: TGTGCCACCAGCAGAGATATTTCCTACGAGCAGTACTTC. It specifies CATSRDISYEQYF.